The 21 T cell receptor beta chains given below trace back to one sample, sequenced in a study of blood T cell repertoires in COVID-19 (dated by TCRdb to 2018 to 2021). The library was built by means of the immunoSEQ multiplex PCR assay. TCRdb retrieved this table from immuneACCESS and kept in-frame rearrangements only. Not all clones are present; in checked studies, unresolved V genes account for under half, and no reason is known for the remainder. In all, the sample holds 200,000 to 250,000 clones, and about 87% of those were seen once. Roughly 3.7% of the sample goes to the ten largest clones. Sequences were obtained from PBMCs or T cells enriched from blood (not recorded which). These receptor sequences come from a woman in her thirties who had been exposed to COVID-19.

This chain connects TRBV5-4 to TRBJ2-1, with D possibly TRBD2 on 5 matching bases. The V end was cut by 3 bases, the J end by 2 bases, with 12 bases between. Germline V gene sequence: CDR1 SGHNT, CDR2 YYREEE (reference sequence). This CDR3 comprises 15 residues. The CDR3: CASSSSSSPYNEQFF. The CDR3 region has the DNA TGTGCCAGCAGCTCTTCTAGCAGCCCCTACAATGAGCAGTTCTTC.

The chain recombines TRBV19 with TRBJ2-3, with 13 nucleotides matching TRBD2. The V and J ends lost 3 bases and 6 bases, in that order; junction bases with no gene match: 6. Germline CDR1 is LNHDA and CDR2 is SQIVND (reference sequence). This CDR3 region has 16 residues. The CDR3 loop is CASSITSGRALDTQYF. The CDR3 DNA reads as TGTGCCAGTAGTATTACTAGCGGGAGGGCCTTGGATACGCAGTATTTT.

The chain is built from TRBV7-2 and TRBJ2-4; 10 positions match TRBD2. With 4 bases clipped from V and 8 bases from J, the junction kept 8 bases outside the gene matches. Germline V gene lookup returns CDR1 SGHTA and CDR2 FQGNSA. The CDR3 loop spans 15 amino acids. The CDR3 here is CASSYFSGRWDIQYF. CDR3 coding DNA: TGTGCCAGCAGCTATTTTAGCGGGAGGTGGGACATTCAGTACTTC.

This clone was found once. The V call is TRBV4-1, the J call TRBJ2-7, with 8 bases that match TRBD1. Trimming at V came to 1 base and at J to 5 bases, leaving 13 bases not matched to a gene. In germline, CDR1 is MGHRA, CDR2 YSYEKL. This CDR3 comprises 17 residues. CDR3 amino acids: CASSQGSLRDRRNEQYF. The DNA for the CDR3 is TGCGCCAGCAGCCAAGGTTCACTACGGGACAGGAGAAACGAGCAGTACTTC.

In its sample, this clone was seen a few times. The V call is TRBV29-1, the J call TRBJ1-2; D call uncertain. Germline CDR1 is SQVTM and CDR2 is ANQGSEA. V gave up 5 bases and J gave up 1 base, with 20 bases separating them. CDR3 length equals 16 residues. CDR3 nucleotide sequence: TGCAGCGTTTCGGACTCAAACTCCAAGGATAACTATGGCTACACCTTC. It yields the protein CSVSDSNSKDNYGYTF.

This clone has just one count. The chain has TRBV5-1 and TRBJ2-1; TRBD2 matches 10 bases. CDR3 length: 15 amino acids. The ends lost 5 bases at V and 5 bases at J; junction bases unmatched: 7. Looked up from germline, CDR1 is SGHRS and CDR2 is YFSETQ. The CDR3 protein is CASSMGLAPNNEQFF. CDR3 coding DNA: TGCGCCAGCAGTATGGGACTAGCGCCGAACAATGAGCAGTTCTTC.

The rearrangement joins TRBV30 to TRBJ2-1, with D tentatively TRBD2 (6 bases). V was shortened by 7 bases and J by 8 bases, with 24 bases between the two germline ends. The CDR3 extends over 15 amino acids. Germline values: CDR1 GTSNPN, CDR2 SVGIG (reference sequence). This CDR3 is CASYGGVPRFDEQFF. CDR3 nucleotide sequence: TGTGCCTCCTACGGAGGGGTGCCTCGTTTTGATGAGCAGTTCTTC.

The chain recombines TRBV6-6 with TRBJ1-2; no definite D call. Per the germline V gene, CDR1 is MNHNY and CDR2 is SVGAGI (reference sequence). Trimming removed 5 bases at V and 9 bases at J, with 16 bases between. This CDR3 has 13 residues. The CDR3 region has the DNA TGTGCCAGCAGTCGAGAGACATCGGCTAGCTACACCTTC. Its protein is CASSRETSASYTF.

This clone has more than one count but fewer than ten. Sequence at one end of the junction differs from germline and may be a read error. The chain employs TRBV7-3 and TRBJ2-7; TRBD2 matches 8 bases. Germline CDR1 and CDR2: SGHTA and FQGTGA. The CDR3 length is 15 residues. The CDR3 region has the DNA TGTGCCAGCAGCCAATCGGGCGGGAGGTATTACGTGCAGTACTTC. This codes for CASSQSGGRYYVQYF. The variable domain in full, completed from reference TRBV7-3 and TRBJ2-7, reads GAGVSQTPSNKVTEKGKYVELRCDPISGHTALYWYRQSLGQGPEFLIYFQGTGAADDSGLPNDRFFAVRPEGSVSTLKIQRTERGDSAVYLCASSQSGGRYYVQYFGPGTRLTVT.

The chain uses TRBV2 and TRBJ2-2, with 8 bases identical to TRBD2. Germline V lookup: CDR1 SNHLY, CDR2 FYNNEI. V trimming: 3 bases; J trimming: 5 bases; junction bases outside the gene matches: 5. The CDR3 contains 15 residues. The CDR3 bases are TGTGCCAGCAGTGATTCCGCTAGCGGGACCGGGGAGCTGTTTTTT. Translating it yields CASSDSASGTGELFF.

The chain employs TRBV20-1 and TRBJ2-2; D uncertain. V lost 3 bases to trimming and J lost 0 bases, with 14 bases between them. Germline CDR1 reads DFQATT; CDR2 reads SNEGSKA (reference sequence). The CDR3 is 16 residues long. The CDR3 here is CSASARMPPNTGELFF. The CDR3 DNA is TGCAGTGCTAGTGCGCGGATGCCCCCGAACACCGGGGAGCTGTTTTTT.

This chain joins TRBV5-1 and TRBJ1-2; D is uncertain. Germline CDR1 is SGHRS and CDR2 is YFSETQ. CDR3 length: 14 residues. The germline V and J ends were trimmed by 4 bases and 4 bases, with 14 bases remaining between them. The CDR3 loop reads CASSPDLRAYGYTF. The CDR3 DNA is TGCGCCAGCAGCCCGGACTTAAGAGCCTATGGCTACACCTTC.

The chain has TRBV19 and TRBJ1-6, with TRBD1 matching over 10 bases. The CDR3 is made up of 15 amino acids. Germline V gives CDR1 LNHDA, CDR2 SQIVND (reference sequence). J gave up 9 bases and V 4 bases, and 6 bases lay outside the gene matches. For the CDR3, the DNA is TGTGCCAGTAGTAGCCGCGGGACAGGGGTTTCACCCCTCCACTTT. It specifies CASSSRGTGVSPLHF.

This chain joins TRBV5-4 and TRBJ2-5, with TRBD1 matching over 10 bases. J gave up 5 bases and V 3 bases, and 10 bases lay outside the gene matches. CDR1 and CDR2 from the germline V gene are SGHNT and YYREEE (reference sequence). The CDR3 consists of 16 residues. CDR3 in amino acids: CASSSRQGARGETQYF. CDR3 nucleotides: TGTGCCAGCAGCTCCAGACAGGGGGCGCGGGGGGAGACCCAGTACTTC.

The CDR3 sequence is CASSFSRVDNEQFF. The DNA of the CDR3 is TGTGCCAGCAGTTTCTCTCGGGTGGACAATGAGCAGTTCTTC. This rearrangement joins TRBV6-5 to TRBJ2-1; D remains unclear. CDR3 length: 14 residues. Trimming took 4 bases from V and 5 from J, leaving 12 bases between them. Germline V gives CDR1 MNHEY, CDR2 SVGAGI.

This clone has only one observation. The chain employs TRBV6-1 and TRBJ2-1, with TRBD1 as a possible D gene (6 bases). The CDR3 has 15 amino acids. CDR1 is MNHNS, CDR2 SASEGT, per germline. The ends were cut back, 8 bases at V and 6 bases at J, with 20 bases in the middle. This CDR3 reads CASFPGHIGTNEQFF. Written as DNA, the CDR3 is TGTGCCAGCTTTCCGGGACACATCGGTACCAATGAGCAGTTCTTC.

Only one count was recorded for this clone. The chain couples TRBV19 to TRBJ1-2; 7 bases align to TRBD1. V was pared by 6 bases and J by 6 bases, with 13 bases of the junction left unmatched. CDR3 length: 15 residues. Per the germline V gene, CDR1 is LNHDA and CDR2 is SQIVND (reference sequence). The chain's CDR3 is CASRHTGALGHGYTF. DNA for the CDR3: TGTGCCAGTAGACATACAGGGGCCCTTGGCCATGGCTACACCTTC.

V and J are TRBV28 and TRBJ1-5, with a tentative D call TRBD1 (6 bases). The CDR3 loop spans 16 amino acids. The germline gives CDR1 MDHEN, CDR2 SYDVKM. Trimming took 5 bases from V and 0 from J, leaving 14 bases between them. CDR3 DNA: TGTGCCAGCAGTCGTGACAGGTTCATTAGCAATCAGCCCCAGCATTTT. It is translated as CASSRDRFISNQPQHF.

This chain connects TRBV27 to TRBJ1-5, with TRBD1 identical over 8 bases. The germline gives CDR1 MNHEY, CDR2 SMNVEV (reference sequence). After removal of 4 bases from V and 1 base from J, the junction contained 6 bases not matched to a gene. The CDR3 sequence is 16 residues long. The CDR3 sequence: CASSSLYRGSNQPQHF. The CDR3 DNA is TGTGCCAGCAGTTCCCTATACAGGGGGAGCAATCAGCCCCAGCATTTT.

The chain has TRBV30 and TRBJ2-1, with 12 bases fitting TRBD2. The germline V gene has CDR1 GTSNPN and CDR2 SVGIG (reference sequence). V was pared by 5 bases and J by 6 bases, with 5 bases of the junction left unmatched. The CDR3 runs 14 residues. CDR3 residues: CAWGGTSGPNEQFF. CDR3 coding DNA: TGTGCCTGGGGGGGGACTAGCGGGCCCAATGAGCAGTTCTTC.

This chain joins TRBV28 and TRBJ2-4; 11 nucleotides match TRBD2. Germline V gene data show CDR1 as MDHEN and CDR2 as SYDVKM. Trimming removed 0 bases from V and 1 base from J; junction bases left unmatched: 5. The CDR3 has 18 amino acids. CDR3 protein: CASSLWSSGRKAKNIQYF. In DNA, the CDR3 is TGTGCCAGCAGTTTATGGTCTAGCGGGAGGAAGGCCAAAAACATTCAGTACTTC.